Given below is one T cell receptor beta chain in context. What it recognizes is unknown. These data originate in a study of OX40 agonist ivuxolimab in advanced cancers. Study in general: Every 2 weeks, ivuxolimab was infused into the patients intravenously at between 0.01 and 10 mg/kg. Subjects had a mean age of roughly 57 years, with a range of 23 to 79; about 83% were male.

V was trimmed by 4 bases and J by 4 bases, leaving 8 bases between them. Per the germline V gene, CDR1 is SGHTA and CDR2 is FQGTGA. The CDR3 has 13 amino acids. Sequencing used immunoSEQ multiplex PCR; TCRdb keeps in-frame clones, though not all of them. The sample consists of roughly 48,000 clones, approximately 84% of them appearing once. Study results and limitations: Near-lowest levels of clonal expansion characterized partial responders at 0.1-3.0 mg/kg.

Sequences were derived from CD4+ or CD8+ T cells sorted from blood, sampled in a trial of the OX40 agonist ivuxolimab. This receptor was identified in an adult with an advanced solid tumor such as melanoma, head and neck, liver or kidney cancer. This rearrangement joins TRBV7-3 to TRBJ2-1; a possible D gene is TRBD2 (6 bases). The CDR3 DNA is TGTGCCAGCAGCTCTCTAGCGTACAATGAGCAGTTCTTC. It translates to CASSSLAYNEQFF.